The 21 T cell receptor beta chains given below trace back to one sample, sequenced in a study of blood T cell repertoires in COVID-19. The method was immunoSEQ multiplex PCR; TCRdb's version includes in-frame clones alone and lacks a portion of them. The sample yields around 450,000 clones, roughly 87% seen once. The sequenced sample consisted of PBMCs or T cells enriched from blood (not recorded which). The receptors here all came from a woman aged 18-29 years who had recovered from COVID-19.

The chain carries TRBV7-8 and TRBJ2-3; 7 positions agree with TRBD2. The CDR3 has 15 residues. The V and J ends lost 5 bases and 2 bases, in that order; junction bases with no gene match: 7. Germline CDR1 reads SGHVS; CDR2 reads FQNEAQ. The CDR3 DNA follows: TGTGCCAGCAGCCCCGGGGGAGGGAACACAGATACGCAGTATTTT. Translated: CASSPGGGNTDTQYF.

The chain recombines TRBV6-5 with TRBJ1-2; D perhaps matches TRBD1 (5 bases). V was shortened by 5 bases and J by 0 bases, with 10 bases between the two germline ends. Per the germline V gene, CDR1 is MNHEY and CDR2 is SVGAGI. The CDR3 covers 14 residues. The CDR3 loop is CASSQGLANYGYTF. CDR3 nucleotides: TGTGCCAGCAGTCAGGGTTTGGCTAACTATGGCTACACCTTC.

V usage is TRBV5-1 and J usage is TRBJ2-6; tentative D call: TRBD1 (6 bases). With 4 bases removed from V and 2 bases from J, the gap between germline ends came to 10 bases. Germline lookup yields CDR1 SGHRS and CDR2 YFSETQ. The CDR3 consists of 15 residues. The CDR3 region has the DNA TGCGCCAGCAGCCTACAGGGCGCTGGGGCCAACGTCCTGACTTTC. Encoded protein: CASSLQGAGANVLTF.

The chain uses TRBV30 and TRBJ2-2, with unresolved D. Germline V lookup: CDR1 GTSNPN, CDR2 SVGIG (reference sequence). V lost 2 bases to trimming and J lost 0 bases, with 13 bases between them. The CDR3 sequence is 16 residues long. CDR3 loop: CAWSSFSYSNTGELFF. The CDR3 nucleotides are TGTGCCTGGAGTTCGTTTAGCTACTCGAACACCGGGGAGCTGTTTTTT.

This chain links TRBV7-9 with TRBJ1-5; maybe TRBD1 (5 bases). Germline CDR1 SEHNR, CDR2 FQNEAQ (reference sequence). The V end was cut by 5 bases, the J end by 15 bases, with 20 bases between. This CDR3 has 13 residues. CDR3 protein: CASSPEGTGPVHF. In DNA form, the CDR3 reads TGTGCCAGCAGCCCGGAGGGGACGGGCCCTGTGCATTTT.

The chain joins TRBV29-1 to TRBJ1-2, with a possible D match to TRBD1 (5 bases). This CDR3 has 13 amino acids. Trimming pared 7 bases from V and 8 bases from J, leaving 20 bases between. Looked up from germline, CDR1 is SQVTM and CDR2 is ANQGSEA. In nucleotides, the CDR3 is TGCAGCGGTTGGGGGACGGAGGGGAGCGGCTACACCTTC. Residues: CSGWGTEGSGYTF.

The chain carries TRBV27 and TRBJ2-3, with D perhaps TRBD1 (6 bases). The germline V gene has CDR1 MNHEY and CDR2 SMNVEV (reference sequence). The CDR3 length is 15 residues. V lost 10 bases and J lost 4, with 21 bases in between. CDR3 sequence (DNA): TGTGCCAACAGGTTTACAGGGAATTCCCCAGATACGCAGTATTTT. Its translation: CANRFTGNSPDTQYF.

The chain has TRBV30 and TRBJ1-1; TRBD1 matches at 10 bases. With V trimmed by 7 bases and J by 1 base, 12 bases remained unmatched. From germline, CDR1 is GTSNPN and CDR2 SVGIG (reference sequence). The CDR3 contains 16 residues. The DNA of the CDR3 is TGTGCCTCCACCCGGACAGGGGGATTACCGAACACTGAAGCTTTCTTT. Amino acids: CASTRTGGLPNTEAFF.

The chain is built from TRBV5-4 and TRBJ2-5, with 7 bases matching TRBD1. The junction had 7 bases not matched to a gene; V was cut back by 0 bases and J by 5 bases. The CDR3 consists of 15 residues. Germline V gene lookup returns CDR1 SGHNT and CDR2 YYREEE (reference sequence). Here the CDR3 DNA reads TGTGCCAGCAGCTTGGAAGGGGGCTCGGGGGAGACCCAGTACTTC. Encoded protein: CASSLEGGSGETQYF.

The chain uses TRBV2 and TRBJ1-4, with D hard to call. V shed 4 bases and J shed 4 bases, with 7 bases lying between them. Germline values: CDR1 SNHLY, CDR2 FYNNEI. This CDR3 is built from 13 residues. CDR3 in DNA: TGTGCCAGCAGTGGCGTCGGTAATGAAAAACTGTTTTTT. Translated, it gives CASSGVGNEKLFF.

The J gene is TRBJ1-4, the V gene TRBV29-1, with a tentative D call TRBD1 (5 bases). V lost 8 bases, J lost 8 bases, and 12 bases lay in between. The CDR3 runs 11 residues. Germline V gene lookup returns CDR1 SQVTM and CDR2 ANQGSEA. CDR3 region: CSHNRQEKLFF. The CDR3, as DNA: TGCAGCCATAACCGACAGGAAAAACTGTTTTTT. Variable domain in full (rest from reference TRBV29-1 and TRBJ1-4): SAVISQKPSRDICQRGTSLTIQCQVDSQVTMMFWYRQQPGQSLTLIATANQGSEATYESGFVIDKFPISRPNLTFSTLTVSNMSPEDSSIYLCSHNRQEKLFFGSGTQLSVL.

This chain uses TRBV2 with TRBJ1-6; D remains unclear. Trimming shortened V by 8 bases and J by 10 bases, and 15 bases separated the two germline ends. Germline lookup yields CDR1 SNHLY and CDR2 FYNNEI. This CDR3 is built from 13 residues. The CDR3 here is CASLVNRDSPLHF. The CDR3 nucleotides are TGTGCCAGCCTAGTTAACCGCGACTCACCCCTCCACTTT.

The V and J genes are TRBV23-1 and TRBJ1-2, with 8 nucleotides matching TRBD1. TRBV23-1 is recorded as an ORF, its role being uncertain. After removal of 0 bases from V and 6 bases from J, the junction contained 6 bases not matched to a gene. This CDR3 comprises 15 residues. In nucleotides, the CDR3 is TGCGCCAGCAGTCAATCTTTGGACAGGGAGGATGGCTACACCTTC. Amino acid sequence: CASSQSLDREDGYTF.

This rearrangement joins TRBV6-5 to TRBJ2-5, with TRBD2 matching 7 bases. The CDR3 loop spans 15 amino acids. After removal of 7 bases from V and 5 bases from J, the junction contained 13 bases not matched to a gene. Germline CDR1 and CDR2: MNHEY and SVGAGI. In nucleotides, the CDR3 is TGTGCCAGCACCCTAAGTGGCGGGGAGGGGGAGACCCAGTACTTC. Its translation: CASTLSGGEGETQYF.

The genes are TRBV9 and TRBJ2-1; 7 bases are shared with TRBD2. Germline V gives CDR1 SGDLS, CDR2 YYNGEE. CDR3 size: 14 residues. Germline trimming cut 4 bases from V and 10 bases from J; bases unmatched to any gene: 11. CDR3: CASSPPRDYLEQFF. The CDR3, as DNA: TGTGCCAGCAGCCCTCCCCGGGACTACCTAGAGCAGTTCTTC.

The V and J genes are TRBV5-6 and TRBJ1-2, with D perhaps TRBD1 (5 bases). The CDR3 runs 17 residues. Trimming took off 4 bases at V and 5 bases at J, with 24 bases between the two ends. Germline assignment: CDR1 SGHDT and CDR2 YYEEEE. The CDR3 sequence is CASSPVRDSSREYGYTF. DNA for the CDR3: TGTGCCAGCAGCCCTGTTCGGGACTCTTCAAGGGAATATGGCTACACCTTC.

This clone was seen only once. The chain combines TRBV10-3 with TRBJ2-7; D unresolved. This CDR3 has 12 residues. Per germline, CDR1 ENHRY and CDR2 SYGVKD. V lost 3 bases to trimming and J lost 7 bases, with 10 bases between them. Here the CDR3 reads CAISDRFREQYF. The CDR3, as DNA: TGTGCCATCAGTGACAGGTTCCGGGAGCAGTACTTC.

This chain links TRBV21-1 with TRBJ1-3; the table assigns TRBD1, which was not confirmed against the DNA. TRBV21-1 is shown as a pseudogene. The CDR3 is 17 residues long. CDR3 residues: CASSEVHRGLSGNTIYF. The CDR3 bases are TGTGCCAGCAGCGAGGTCCACAGGGGGTTGTCTGGAAACACCATATATTTT.

The table lists this clone with a few counts. J is TRBJ2-3 and V is TRBV19, with TRBD1 as a possible D gene (6 bases). Germline values: CDR1 LNHDA, CDR2 SQIVND (reference sequence). The ends were cut back, 5 bases at V and 7 bases at J, with 22 bases in the middle. The CDR3 has 16 amino acids. CDR3 residues: CASSRTAPTNPHTQYF. CDR3 nucleotides: TGTGCCAGTAGTCGGACAGCTCCCACGAATCCCCATACGCAGTATTTT.

This clone was counted between two and nine times. The rearrangement uses TRBV5-1 and TRBJ2-7, with 9 bases that match TRBD1. V was clipped by 4 bases and J by 5 bases; unmatched bases: 4. Germline-derived CDR1 and CDR2 are SGHRS and YFSETQ. This CDR3 has 13 amino acids. Here the CDR3 reads CASSATGGDEQYF. CDR3 in DNA: TGCGCCAGCAGCGCGACAGGGGGGGACGAGCAGTACTTC.

The chain joins TRBV7-2 to TRBJ2-5, with D possibly matching TRBD1 (6 bases). V shed 3 bases and J shed 3 bases, with 11 bases lying between them. The CDR3 contains 14 residues. Germline CDR1 reads SGHTA; CDR2 reads FQGNSA. This CDR3 is CASSLNPGEETQYF. As DNA, the CDR3 is TGTGCCAGCAGCTTGAATCCAGGGGAAGAGACCCAGTACTTC.